This TCR beta chain was sequenced during a study of blood T cell repertoires in COVID-19. Turning to the study itself: T cells, B-cell-depleted T cells, or PBMCs supplied cDNA or gDNA.

Cohorts were assigned according to the clinical history that participants reported. The CDR3 is 17 residues long. Germline V gene sequence: CDR1 KGHSH, CDR2 LQKENI. V shed 4 bases and J 6 bases; nucleotides not matched to a gene: 10. TCRdb's table, derived via immunoSEQ multiplex PCR, lists solely in-frame clones and lacks some. The sample carries some 390,000 clones, around 87% recorded once. The V gene is TRBV18, the J gene TRBJ2-2, with 11 nucleotides matching TRBD1. The receptor was isolated from a man aged 30 to 39 who had recovered from COVID-19. The specimen sequenced was PBMCs or T cells enriched from blood (not recorded which). The CDR3 coding sequence is TGTGCCAGCTCACGGACAGGGGGCGCGACTGGCCCCGGGGAGCTGTTTTTT. As protein: CASSRTGGATGPGELFF.